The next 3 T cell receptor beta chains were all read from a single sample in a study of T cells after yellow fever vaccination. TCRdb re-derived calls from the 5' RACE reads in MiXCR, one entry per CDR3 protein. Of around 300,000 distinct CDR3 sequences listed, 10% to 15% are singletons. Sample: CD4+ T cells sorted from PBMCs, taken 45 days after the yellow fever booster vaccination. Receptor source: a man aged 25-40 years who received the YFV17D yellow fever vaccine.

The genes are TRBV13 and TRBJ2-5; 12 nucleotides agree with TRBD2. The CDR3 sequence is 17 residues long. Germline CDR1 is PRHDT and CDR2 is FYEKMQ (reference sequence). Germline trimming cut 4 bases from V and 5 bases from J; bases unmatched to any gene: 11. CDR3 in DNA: TGTGCCAGCAGCTGGCTAGCGGGAGGGCCGCAGCAGGAGACCCAGTACTTC. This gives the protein CASSWLAGGPQQETQYF. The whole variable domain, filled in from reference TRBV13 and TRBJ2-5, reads AAGVIQSPRHLIKEKRETATLKCYPIPRHDTVYWYQQGPGQDPQFLISFYEKMQSDKGSIPDRFSAQQFSDYHSELNMSSLELGDSALYFCASSWLAGGPQQETQYFGPGTRLLVL.

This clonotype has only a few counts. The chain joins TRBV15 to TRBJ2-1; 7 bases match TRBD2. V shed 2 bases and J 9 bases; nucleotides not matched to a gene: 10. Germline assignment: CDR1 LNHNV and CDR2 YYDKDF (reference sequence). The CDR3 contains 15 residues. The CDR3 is CATSRSHLGLVEQFF. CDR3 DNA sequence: TGTGCCACCAGCAGATCGCACTTAGGACTAGTTGAGCAGTTCTTC. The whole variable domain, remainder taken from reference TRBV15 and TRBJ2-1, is DAMVIQNPRYQVTQFGKPVTLSCSQTLNHNVMYWYQQKSSQAPKLLFHYYDKDFNNEADTPDNFQSRRPNTSFCFLDIRSPGLGDTAMYLCATSRSHLGLVEQFFGPGTRLTVL.

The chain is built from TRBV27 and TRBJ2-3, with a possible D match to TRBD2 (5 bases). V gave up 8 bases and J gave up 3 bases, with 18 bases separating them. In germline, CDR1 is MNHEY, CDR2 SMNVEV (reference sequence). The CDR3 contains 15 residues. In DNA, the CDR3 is TGTGCCAGCCGACTCCGGGATACAAGGACAGATACGCAGTATTTT. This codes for CASRLRDTRTDTQYF.